This T cell receptor (beta chain) was recovered during a study of T cells in Graves' hyperthyroidism and ophthalmopathy. This CDR3 comprises 16 residues. Trimming took 4 bases from V and 2 from J; bases not matched to a gene: 7. Germline V lookup: CDR1 KGHDR, CDR2 SFDVKD. This clonotype showed up many times. Over 8 ml fresh peripheral blood yielded the PBMCs. RNA transcripts were the template for amplifying TCR beta CDR3 regions. TCR CDR3 regions were first amplified by RT-PCR with HTBI primers. Via MiXCR, TCRdb re-called the multiplex PCR reads, giving one row per CDR3 protein. The repertoire holds roughly 560,000 distinct CDR3 sequences, around 15% seen once, with roughly 4.3% in the top ten.

This receptor was taken from a woman in her thirties or forties with Graves' ophthalmopathy. Sequencing was performed on blood. This rearrangement joins TRBV24-1 to TRBJ2-3; 8 bases fit TRBD1. CDR3 sequence reads: CATSDADRDYTDTQYF. CDR3 DNA: TGTGCCACCAGTGACGCGGACAGGGATTACACAGATACGCAGTATTTT.